One sample yielded the 17 T cell receptor beta chains listed below, sequenced in a study of blood T cell repertoires in COVID-19. The data were produced by immunoSEQ multiplex PCR, yet TCRdb's version contains in-frame clones alone and is incomplete. The data contain about 68,000 clones, around 82% of them singletons. The sequenced sample was peripheral blood. All receptors come from a man in his fifties with active COVID-19.

This chain uses TRBV18 with TRBJ2-7, with no clear D. V gave up 2 bases and J gave up 3 bases, with 8 bases separating them. This CDR3 is built from 13 residues. Germline V gives CDR1 KGHSH, CDR2 LQKENI. The CDR3 here is CASSPSRNYEQYF. The CDR3 DNA sequence: TGTGCCAGCTCACCATCCAGAAACTACGAGCAGTACTTC.

V is TRBV12-3 or TRBV12-4 and J is TRBJ1-1, with D tentatively TRBD1 (6 bases). V lost 3 bases to trimming and J lost 10 bases, with 12 bases between them. CDR3 size: 12 residues. The chain's CDR3 is CASSFSQGPAFF. The CDR3 coding sequence is TGTGCCAGCAGTTTTAGCCAGGGGCCAGCTTTCTTT.

The chain is built from TRBV19 and TRBJ2-7; TRBD2 matches at 10 bases. This CDR3 contains 15 residues. Germline V gives CDR1 LNHDA, CDR2 SQIVND (reference sequence). The trim removed 2 bases at V and 5 bases at J, leaving 6 bases unmatched. This chain's CDR3 is CASSISRTSGHEQYF. The CDR3 nucleotides read TGTGCCAGTAGTATATCGAGGACTAGCGGCCACGAGCAGTACTTC. Together with reference TRBV19 and TRBJ2-7, the CDR3 gives the full variable domain: DGGITQSPKYLFRKEGQNVTLSCEQNLNHDAMYWYRQDPGQGLRLIYYSQIVNDFQKGDIAEGYSVSREKKESFPLTVTSAQKNPTAFYLCASSISRTSGHEQYFGPGTRLTVT.

The CDR3 DNA sequence: TGTGCCAGCAGATTGGACACCCCCGGGGAGCTGTTTTTT. Amino acids: CASRLDTPGELFF. The chain joins TRBV2 to TRBJ2-2; D perhaps matches TRBD1 (5 bases). V shed 6 bases and J shed 6 bases, with 11 bases lying between them. Per the germline V gene, CDR1 is SNHLY and CDR2 is FYNNEI. The CDR3 has 13 residues.

By sample share, this clone is medium-sized (0.01 to 0.1%). The chain recombines TRBV4-1 with TRBJ2-6; 7 bases are shared with TRBD1. After removal of 2 bases from V and 0 bases from J, the junction contained 7 bases not matched to a gene. Germline loops: CDR1 MGHRA, CDR2 YSYEKL. This CDR3 region has 18 residues. DNA for the CDR3: TGCGCCAGCAGCCAAAGGGGGACAGTGAACTCTGGGGCCAACGTCCTGACTTTC. This translates into CASSQRGTVNSGANVLTF.

The chain employs TRBV7-9 and TRBJ1-2, with 9 nucleotides matching TRBD1. The V and J ends lost 1 base and 0 bases, in that order; junction bases with no gene match: 3. Looked up from germline, CDR1 is SEHNR and CDR2 is FQNEAQ (reference sequence). The CDR3 is made up of 16 amino acids. CDR3: CASSLVGQGPNYGYTF. The CDR3 DNA sequence: TGTGCCAGCAGCTTAGTGGGACAGGGTCCTAACTATGGCTACACCTTC. Based on the CDR3 plus reference TRBV7-9 and TRBJ1-2, the full variable domain is DTGVSQNPRHKITKRGQNVTFRCDPISEHNRLYWYRQTLGQGPEFLTYFQNEAQLEKSRLLSDRFSAERPKGSFSTLEIQRTEQGDSAMYLCASSLVGQGPNYGYTFGSGTRLTVV.

Worth noting for this clone: At the DNA level, this CDR3 is encoded by other sequences in the same sample as well. V and J are TRBV19 and TRBJ1-3; D is possibly TRBD1 (5 bases). Germline V gene sequence: CDR1 LNHDA, CDR2 SQIVND (reference sequence). Trimming stripped 3 bases from V and 7 bases from J, with 7 bases between. There are 12 residues in the CDR3. In DNA, the CDR3 is TGTGCCAGTAGTATCCGGGGGAACACCATATATTTT. Protein sequence: CASSIRGNTIYF.

The V gene is TRBV5-1, the J gene TRBJ2-7; D is undetermined. V lost 4 bases, J lost 3 bases, and 8 bases lay in between. The length of the CDR3 is 12 residues. CDR1 SGHRS and CDR2 YFSETQ come from the germline V gene. CDR3 region: CASSPPSYEQYF. CDR3 nucleotide sequence: TGCGCCAGCAGCCCACCCAGCTACGAGCAGTACTTC.

This chain joins TRBV12-5 and TRBJ2-1; D might be TRBD1 (6 bases). Trimming took off 5 bases at V and 3 bases at J, with 17 bases between the two ends. CDR3 length: 16 amino acids. Germline lookup yields CDR1 LGHNT and CDR2 FRNRAP. Here the CDR3 reads CASGEPLTRGYNEQFF. In DNA form, the CDR3 reads TGTGCTAGTGGTGAGCCACTGACCAGGGGCTACAATGAGCAGTTCTTC.

This sequence joins TRBV2 and TRBJ2-7; 7 bases agree with TRBD1. Trimming at V came to 6 bases and at J to 0 bases, leaving 5 bases not matched to a gene. Germline V lookup: CDR1 SNHLY, CDR2 FYNNEI. The CDR3 totals 14 residues. CDR3 loop: CASSPTGSSYEQYF. In DNA form, the CDR3 reads TGTGCCAGCAGCCCGACAGGGAGCTCCTACGAGCAGTACTTC.

This chain joins TRBV4-3 and TRBJ2-3; D perhaps matches TRBD1 (6 bases). Germline CDR1 reads LGHNA; CDR2 reads YSLEER. CDR3 length: 15 residues. The V gene lost 3 bases and the J gene lost 9 bases, with 19 bases spanning the gap. CDR3 DNA sequence: TGCGCCAGCAGCCAGGCGGACAGTGAGGGCTCCACGCAGTATTTT. Translation: CASSQADSEGSTQYF.

For the CDR3, the DNA is TGTGCCAGCAGTTACCCGTGGGGGACTAGCTCCTACGAGCAGTACTTC. It is translated as CASSYPWGTSSYEQYF. The J gene is TRBJ2-7, the V gene TRBV6-6; 8 bases align to TRBD2. The CDR3 spans 16 residues. Germline CDR1 reads MNHNY; CDR2 reads SVGAGI (reference sequence). J gave up 0 bases and V 2 bases, and 6 bases lay outside the gene matches.

The CDR3 DNA follows: TGCGCCAGCAGCTTGGTCTCCTTTCTATCTAATGAAAAACTGTTTTTT. It encodes CASSLVSFLSNEKLFF. The chain joins TRBV5-1 to TRBJ1-4; D uncertain. This CDR3 is built from 16 residues. Germline loops: CDR1 SGHRS, CDR2 YFSETQ. V shed 0 bases and J shed 3 bases, with 12 bases lying between them.

The J gene is TRBJ2-1, the V gene TRBV27; a weak D match, TRBD2 (6 bases). CDR3 length: 17 amino acids. CDR1 is MNHEY and CDR2 is SMNVEV in the germline V gene (reference sequence). Trimming cost V 4 bases and J 0 bases, with 16 bases left between them. CDR3 DNA sequence: TGTGCCAGCAGTTCTTGGGAGGTCGGGGTCTCCTACAATGAGCAGTTCTTC. The encoded protein is CASSSWEVGVSYNEQFF.

V gene TRBV4-1 combines with J gene TRBJ2-7; tentative D call: TRBD1 (6 bases). With 1 base removed from V and 12 bases from J, the gap between germline ends came to 13 bases. The CDR3 covers 12 residues. Per the germline V gene, CDR1 is MGHRA and CDR2 is YSYEKL. The CDR3 coding sequence is TGCGCCAGCAGCCAAGTGGGACAAGGACTGTACTTC. Protein sequence: CASSQVGQGLYF.

The V and J genes are TRBV5-1 and TRBJ2-7; 11 positions match TRBD1. V dropped 4 bases and J dropped 1; count of bases not matched to a gene: 4. The CDR3 covers 15 residues. Germline assignment: CDR1 SGHRS and CDR2 YFSETQ. CDR3 bases: TGCGCCAGCAGCCCAGGACAGGGGGCGTCCTACGAGCAGTACTTC. This sequence encodes CASSPGQGASYEQYF.

The V gene is TRBV3-1 (or the pseudogene TRBV3-2), the J gene TRBJ1-2, with D uncertain. CDR3 length equals 14 residues. Germline V gene data show CDR1 as LGHDT and CDR2 as YNNKEL (reference sequence). Trimming shortened V by 0 bases and J by 4 bases, and 9 bases separated the two germline ends. The CDR3 loop is CASSQDGRVYGYTF. The CDR3 coding sequence is TGTGCCAGCAGCCAAGATGGGAGGGTCTATGGCTACACCTTC.